The rows below give T cell receptor beta chains drawn from one sample of a study of T-cell reconstitution after alpha-beta-depleted transplantation in children. TCRdb recomputed calls from the PCR reads with MiXCR, one row per CDR3 protein. This sample has 580,000 or so distinct CDR3 sequences, with more than 20% found just once. The specimen comprised PBMCs, mostly from graft donor cells, sampled 360 days after TCRalphabeta/CD19-depleted stem cell transplant. All receptors derive from a boy under three years old who had a stem cell transplant for acute myeloid leukemia, so the T cells may come from the graft donor. Each CDR3 is given with its conserved first and last residue. The order of the fields is J gene, V gene, D gene, clone size, CDR3 DNA, CDR3 protein. D genes are given only for firm matches. Clone size is shown for a subset of rows, as once, few, many or a class of expanded clone.

>TRBJ2-3|TRBV12-3/TRBV12-4|TRBD2|many
TGTGCCAGCAGGGGGACTAGCGGGGGTGCTAGCACAGATACGCAGTATTTT
CASRGTSGGASTDTQYF
>TRBJ2-3|TRBV20-1|TRBD2|.
TGCAGTGCTAGAGGCGGTACTAGCGGGGGGGCCAGCACAGATACGCAGTATTTT
CSARGGTSGGASTDTQYF
>TRBJ2-5|TRBV20-1|.|many
TGCAGTGCTAGAACGGGGCAGACCCAGTACTTC
CSARTGQTQYF
>TRBJ2-2|TRBV4-1|.|many
TGCGCCAGCAGCCAAGTAATTTTGGGGGGGCACACCGGGGAGCTGTTTTTT
CASSQVILGGHTGELFF
>TRBJ2-7|TRBV6-1|TRBD1|.
TGTGCCAGCAGCTTCGACAGGGCCACCTACGAGCAGTACTTC
CASSFDRATYEQYF
>TRBJ2-3|TRBV20-1|TRBD1|many
TGCAGTGCTCAGCAGGGGGCGAGAGATACGCAGTATTTT
CSAQQGARDTQYF
>TRBJ1-2|TRBV18|.|few
TGTGCCAGCTCACCAGGGGTGACCAACTATGGCTACACCTTC
CASSPGVTNYGYTF
>TRBJ2-2|TRBV28|.|.
TGTGCCAGCAGCCCCTTCGAAGTCGGGGAGCTGTTTTTT
CASSPFEVGELFF
>TRBJ1-3|TRBV7-2|.|.
TGTGCCAGCAGCTTAGGGGCGACAGTTGGAAACACCATATATTTT
CASSLGATVGNTIYF
>TRBJ2-4|TRBV18|.|many
TGTGCCAGCTCGCGTACGGGACTAGCCAAAAACATTCAGTACTTC
CASSRTGLAKNIQYF
>TRBJ1-3|TRBV20-1|.|few
TGCAGTGCTAGATCCCTGCCCCCCCACGGCCGCTCTGGAAACACCATATATTTT
CSARSLPPHGRSGNTIYF
>TRBJ2-7|TRBV7-2|.|few
TGTGCCAGCAGCCAAAACACACAGTCTATATTCGCCTACGAGCAGTACTTC
CASSQNTQSIFAYEQYF
>TRBJ2-5|TRBV18|.|.
TGTGCCAGCTCACCGACTCCCCAGGAGACCCAGTACTTC
CASSPTPQETQYF
>TRBJ2-5|TRBV20-1|.|.
TGCAGTGCAAAATCCGGGACTCTCGTGAAAGAGACCCAGTACTTC
CSAKSGTLVKETQYF
>TRBJ2-3|TRBV28|.|many
TGTGCCAGCAGTTTAGATCTGACTAACACAGATACGCAGTATTTT
CASSLDLTNTDTQYF
>TRBJ2-3|TRBV4-3|.|many
TGCGCCAGCAGCCAAGATCGGACGAACCCCCTCACAGATACGCAGTATTTT
CASSQDRTNPLTDTQYF
>TRBJ1-4|TRBV29-1|.|few
TGCAGCGGACTTACGACAGGTGGGGCTGAAAAACTGTTTTTT
CSGLTTGGAEKLFF
>TRBJ2-1|TRBV7-2|.|many
TGTGCCAGCAGCCCCAGGGGTCCGAGCTCCTACAATGAGCAGTTCTTC
CASSPRGPSSYNEQFF
>TRBJ2-5|TRBV20-1|.|many
TGCAGTGCCCCGGACAGTTACCAAGAGACCCAGTACTTC
CSAPDSYQETQYF
>TRBJ2-4|TRBV20-1|.|many
TGCAGTGCCCCGGGACCCAAAAACATTCAGTACTTC
CSAPGPKNIQYF
>TRBJ2-3|TRBV10-2|TRBD2|few
TGCGCCAGCTCGCCCCGAGGCGGGGGAAGCACAGATACGCAGTATTTT
CASSPRGGGSTDTQYF
>TRBJ2-3|TRBV7-8|TRBD1|.
TGTGCCAGCAGCTTGGGGGTAGACAGGGCTAGTGGGTATTTT
CASSLGVDRASGYF